This note documents a single T cell receptor beta chain sequence. Here immunoSEQ multiplex PCR was the method, and the copy in TCRdb shows in-frame clones only, minus some. The sample has some 9,400 clones, approximately 75% seen once. This record comes from a study of immune evolution from preneoplasia to lung adenocarcinoma. On the study more broadly: HLA loss of heterozygosity: less than 9% AIS, about 15% MIA, about 30% ADC, none AAH.

The CDR3 totals 14 residues. Germline V gene lookup returns CDR1 MNHEY and CDR2 SVGAGI. V was cut by 6 bases and J by 0 bases, with 12 bases left in between. What was sequenced was FFPE lung adenocarcinoma in situ tissue. The clonotype was recovered from a person aged 70 to 85 with lung adenocarcinoma. The rearrangement links TRBV6-5 to TRBJ2-7, with D perhaps matching TRBD1 (6 bases). DNA of the CDR3: TGTGCCAGCAGGGCCGGACAGAGCTCCTACGAGCAGTACTTC. Translation: CASRAGQSSYEQYF.